The rows below give T cell receptor beta chains drawn from one sample of a study of prognosis after radiotherapy for stage I lung cancer. TCRdb analysed the multiplex PCR reads with MiXCR anew, one entry per CDR3 protein. The sample records more than 30,000 distinct CDR3 sequences, 35% to 45% being singletons. The starting material was PBMCs, obtained before or after stereotactic body radiation therapy (not recorded which). These TCRs come from a donor aged 50 or older with non-small cell lung cancer. CDR3s include the opening cysteine and the closing phenylalanine or tryptophan. The D gene is left open where the match is weak. Some rows have no size entry. The others give once, few or many, or a class for an expanded clone.

D	J	V	size	DNA	CDR3
TRBD2	TRBJ2-5	TRBV7-9	.	TGTGCCAGCAGCTCCTCCCTTTTCGACGCGGGAGGGCCACATGAGACCCAGTACTTC	CASSSSLFDAGGPHETQYF
.	TRBJ2-3	TRBV30	many	TGTGCCTGGAGTGTACAGGGCACAGATACGCAGTATTTT	CAWSVQGTDTQYF
.	TRBJ2-2	TRBV5-5	many	TGTGCCAGCAGCTTGGGTACAGCCGGGGAGCTGTTTTTT	CASSLGTAGELFF
TRBD1	TRBJ2-7	TRBV25-1	many	TGTGCCAGCAGTCGGGGGACAGGGGGAAGCTACGAGCAGTACTTC	CASSRGTGGSYEQYF
.	TRBJ1-2	TRBV10-3	.	TGTGCCAGCCGAGGAGGGGGCTATGGCTACACCTTC	CASRGGGYGYTF
.	TRBJ1-2	TRBV7-9	many	TGTGCCAGCAGCAAGGAAGACGGTGTATACTATGGCTACACCTTC	CASSKEDGVYYGYTF
TRBD2	TRBJ2-1	TRBV24-1	many	TGTGCCACCAGTGATTTTAGGGCTAGCGGGAGGGCCAGGGATGAGCAGTTCTTC	CATSDFRASGRARDEQFF
.	TRBJ1-6	TRBV7-2	.	TGTGCCAGCATCTTAAACTTCGGGGGAGTTTCACCCCTCCACTTT	CASILNFGGVSPLHF
.	TRBJ2-1	TRBV7-2	few	TGTGCCAGCAGCGCGGGGTCAAGTCAGTTCTTC	CASSAGSSQFF
.	TRBJ1-2	TRBV6-2/TRBV6-3	.	TGTGCCAGCAGCTCAAAAGGGGTTCATGGCTACACCTTC	CASSSKGVHGYTF
.	TRBJ2-5	TRBV3-1	many	TGTGCCAGCAGCGACCCCGTTGGGGCCAAGACCCAGTACTTC	CASSDPVGAKTQYF
.	TRBJ2-1	TRBV6-1	.	TGTGCCAGCATGCCTATGTCTGGGGGCGGTAAGGTGTCCTACAATGAGCAGTTCTTC	CASMPMSGGGKVSYNEQFF
.	TRBJ1-2	TRBV5-1	many	TGCGCCAGCAGCCCAGGCTCCCCGGGCTATGGCTACACCTTC	CASSPGSPGYGYTF
.	TRBJ2-2	TRBV20-1	.	TGCAGTGCTACCCCCGTAGAGCGGGACACCGTGGAGCTGTTTTTT	CSATPVERDTVELFF
.	TRBJ1-6	TRBV4-1	medium-sized	TGCGCCAGCAGCCAGGCCGTGAATTCACCCCTCCACTTT	CASSQAVNSPLHF
.	TRBJ2-7	TRBV6-2/TRBV6-3	.	TGTGCCAGCAAAAGAGGAGGACAGAGCTCCTACGAGCAGTACTTC	CASKRGGQSSYEQYF
.	TRBJ2-2	TRBV12-3/TRBV12-4	medium-sized	TGTGCCAGCAGTCCTTTCGACAACACCGGGGAGCTGTTTTTT	CASSPFDNTGELFF
.	TRBJ2-7	TRBV7-3	.	TGTGCCAGCAGTAAGGGGGACCTTACCTACGAGCAGTACTTC	CASSKGDLTYEQYF
.	TRBJ2-2	TRBV5-1	medium-sized	TGCGCCAGCAGCTTGGAGGTTAGGGGAACCGGGGAGCTGTTTTTT	CASSLEVRGTGELFF
.	TRBJ1-1	TRBV7-8	few	TGTGCCAGCAGCTTAGCGACACAGGGTTATACTGAAGCTTTCTTT	CASSLATQGYTEAFF
TRBD2	TRBJ2-1	TRBV12-3/TRBV12-4	many	TGTGCCAGCAGTTCCCCGAGGGGACTAGCGGGGGGGGACAATGAGCAGTTCTTC	CASSSPRGLAGGDNEQFF
TRBD2	TRBJ2-3	TRBV2	.	TGTGCCAGCAATCCCTCGGACGGGAGGGATACGCAGTATTTT	CASNPSDGRDTQYF
TRBD2	TRBJ2-1	TRBV15	many	TGTGCCACCAGCAGAGGTGGAGGGACTAGTCCGAATGAGCAGTTCTTC	CATSRGGGTSPNEQFF
TRBD2	TRBJ2-7	TRBV5-1	many	TGCGCCAGCAGCTTGGAAGGGACTAGCGGGAGGCGTCTGTACTTC	CASSLEGTSGRRLYF
.	TRBJ2-3	TRBV5-1	many	TGCGCCAGCAGACATCAGGGAAGCACAGATACGCAGTATTTT	CASRHQGSTDTQYF
TRBD1	TRBJ2-5	TRBV6-5	many	TGTGCCAGCAGTTACTCCTTGGGCACGGGGGACAGGGGAGAGGAGACCCAGTACTTC	CASSYSLGTGDRGEETQYF
.	TRBJ2-3	TRBV2	.	TGTGCCAGCAGCAAGACTAGTGTGGATACGCAGTATTTT	CASSKTSVDTQYF
.	TRBJ1-4	TRBV24-1	many	TGTGCCACCAGTGAGGGGACCACTAATGAAAAACTGTTTTTT	CATSEGTTNEKLFF
.	TRBJ2-2	TRBV19	.	TGTGCCAGTAGTACATGGACCACCGGGGAGCTGTTTTTT	CASSTWTTGELFF
.	TRBJ1-5	TRBV9	many	TGTGCCAGCAGCCCTCACCCATATAGCAATCAGCCCCAGCATTTT	CASSPHPYSNQPQHF
TRBD1	TRBJ1-4	TRBV4-1	.	TGCGCCATCAGCCAAGAGTTACGGACAGGGGGAAAACTGTTTTTT	CAISQELRTGGKLFF
.	TRBJ1-6	TRBV28	medium-sized	TGTGCCAGCAGTAGACGGGACATGGATAATTCACCCCTCCACTTT	CASSRRDMDNSPLHF
.	TRBJ2-3	TRBV20-1	many	TGCAGTGCTAGTAAGACAGGTCAGGCAGATACGCAGTATTTT	CSASKTGQADTQYF
.	TRBJ2-6	TRBV11-2	many	TGTGCCAGCAGCTTAGTTGGCAAAAGCTACTCTGGGGCCAACGTCCTGACTTTC	CASSLVGKSYSGANVLTF
.	TRBJ2-2	TRBV7-9	.	TGTGCCAGCTGTGTGGCAGGGAGTGATGGGGGAGCTGTTTTT	CASCVAGSDGGAVF
TRBD1	TRBJ2-7	TRBV3-1	many	TGTGCCAGCAGCCAAGTGATGGGACAGGAAGACTTTTACGAGCAGTACTTC	CASSQVMGQEDFYEQYF
TRBD2	TRBJ2-1	TRBV19	many	TGTGCCAGTAGATCCGACCGGGACTACCCAAACCTCAAATTTTACAATGAGCAGTTCTTC	CASRSDRDYPNLKFYNEQFF
.	TRBJ2-2	TRBV11-3	.	TGTGCCAGCAGCTTAGTGGCGGGTACCGTGGAGCTGTTTTTT	CASSLVAGTVELFF
.	TRBJ2-3	TRBV6-1	many	TGTGCCAGCAGGGAGGGGCCGGGCACAGATACGCAGTATTTT	CASREGPGTDTQYF
.	TRBJ1-4	TRBV15	many	TGTGCCACCAGCAGAGCCCAGGGAGGCGAAAAACTGTTTTTT	CATSRAQGGEKLFF
.	TRBJ2-2	TRBV6-1	.	TGTGCCAGCAGGGGGACATGGAGCACCGGGGATCTGTTTTTT	CASRGTWSTGDLFF
TRBD2	TRBJ2-7	TRBV30	.	TGTGCCTGGAGTTCCTGGACTAGCGGGAGGGCCGTATACGAGCAGTACTTC	CAWSSWTSGRAVYEQYF
.	TRBJ1-6	TRBV5-1	many	TGCGCCAGCAGCTTGGCCAGCAGGGGTTGGAATTCACCCCTCCACTTT	CASSLASRGWNSPLHF
TRBD2	TRBJ2-7	TRBV2	many	TGTGCCAGCAGTGAAAATAGGGGACTAGTCTACGAGCAGTACTTC	CASSENRGLVYEQYF
.	TRBJ1-1	TRBV5-1	many	TGCGCCAGCAGCTTGGCCGGGGTCCAGTGGGACACTGAAGCTTTCTTT	CASSLAGVQWDTEAFF
.	TRBJ1-1	TRBV2	many	TGTGCCAGCAGGGGACTAAGGGGGACTGAAGCTTTCTTT	CASRGLRGTEAFF
.	TRBJ1-2	TRBV20-1	.	TGCAGTGCTACGACGGGAGTTGGCTACACCTTC	CSATTGVGYTF
.	TRBJ2-2	TRBV5-1	.	TGCGCCAGCAGCTTGGTATGGGTCAGTCACGGGGAGCTGTTTTTT	CASSLVWVSHGELFF
.	TRBJ1-2	TRBV20-1	many	TGCAGTGCCTCCTCAGGGGCCCCATACGGCTACACCTTC	CSASSGAPYGYTF
TRBD2	TRBJ2-1	TRBV5-1	.	TGCGCCAGCAGCTCAGGGACTAGCGGGATCCCTGAGCAGTTCTTC	CASSSGTSGIPEQFF
TRBD2	TRBJ2-1	TRBV5-1	.	TGCGCCAGCAGCAGGGGACTAGTGGATTGGGGAGCGTACAATGAGCAGTTCTTC	CASSRGLVDWGAYNEQFF
TRBD2	TRBJ2-7	TRBV20-1	.	TGCAGTGCTGTCCCCTGGACTAGCAGCTCCTACGAGCAGTACTTC	CSAVPWTSSSYEQYF
TRBD1	TRBJ1-6	TRBV6-5	.	TGTGCCAGCAGTTCACAGCAGGGGGATGGAAATTCACCCCTACACTTT	CASSSQQGDGNSPLHF
.	TRBJ1-1	TRBV24-1	many	TGTGCCACCAGTGATACGGGACGTTTGGGTACCACTGAAGCTTTCTTT	CATSDTGRLGTTEAFF
.	TRBJ1-1	TRBV3-1	.	TGTGCCAGCAGCCAAAGTTCCCGACCCCAGCAGTCGAACACTGAAGCTTTCTTT	CASSQSSRPQQSNTEAFF